Listed below are T cell receptor beta chains from one sample, sequenced in a study of sequential checkpoint blockade in melanoma. Clones were read by immunoSEQ multiplex PCR, and TCRdb kept only the in-frame ones, dropping some. The table lists about 3,500 clones, under 20% of them singletons, with about a quarter in the top ten. This specimen consisted of tumor tissue (inferred from file names), obtained from a patient given nivolumab and ipilimumab in sequence. The receptors were gathered from a human donor with melanoma. Each CDR3 is given without its conserved first and last residue. Not every row has a clone size; where given, it reads once, few, many or a size class.

NA	TRBV6-8	TRBJ1-2	ASRGQGYGYT
few	TRBV11-3	TRBJ2-7	ASSFSGGGQYEQY
once	TRBV30	TRBJ2-7	AWSVLGVEQY
hyperexpanded	TRBV6-8	TRBJ2-7	ASRRTGATYEQY
medium-sized	TRBV11-3	TRBJ1-6	ASSWDREGSPLH
few	TRBV6-8	TRBJ1-1	ASSDYADNTEAF
NA	TRBV16	TRBJ2-2	ASSRRQGITGELF
medium-sized	TRBV6-8	TRBJ2-2	ASRGQGATGELF
NA	TRBV5-1	TRBJ1-2	ASSTGQANYGYT
NA	TRBV1	TRBJ2-2	ASSHDWTGLFLGGNTGELF
many	TRBV7-8	TRBJ2-4	ASSLEGPSIQY
NA	TRBV11-3	TRBJ1-4	ASSSTGVTNEKLF
medium-sized	TRBV11-3	TRBJ2-2	ASSSTWGMGPNTGELF
once	TRBV18	TRBJ2-1	ASSPFSGDEQF
NA	TRBV5-1	TRBJ2-7	ASSLSSAFYEQY
few	TRBV6-8	TRBJ2-1	ASSSLASEQF
NA	TRBV5-1	TRBJ1-2	ASTLGGLGNYGYT
NA	TRBV30	TRBJ1-4	AWIGTGQEKLF
NA	TRBV5-1	TRBJ2-7	ASSLGLAGERAYEQY
few	TRBV28	TRBJ2-5	ASSLSRQTQY
many	TRBV11-3	TRBJ2-7	ASSSEDREGNYEQY
few	TRBV6-8	TRBJ1-6	ATEGSSYNSPLH
medium-sized	TRBV6-8	TRBJ2-4	ASSRDNLNIQY
few	TRBV7-4	TRBJ2-7	ASDRTGTREQY
many	TRBV4-1	TRBJ1-2	ASSQDPGQGRGGYT
few	TRBV4-1	TRBJ2-6	ASSQLILGFSGANVLT
few	TRBV9	TRBJ2-1	ASSVGGTAGSFNNEQF
NA	TRBV19	TRBJ1-3	ASSQGSGNTIY
few	TRBV6-8	TRBJ2-3	ASRWNRGLDTQY
NA	TRBV29-1	TRBJ1-1	SVVGTGALWAEAF
few	TRBV9	TRBJ2-3	ASRLTGSTDTQY
NA	TRBV30	TRBJ2-1	AYQAGGLYNEQF
NA	TRBV29-1	TRBJ1-5	SAGGQGNQPQH
NA	TRBV29-1	TRBJ2-7	SVEGGNGSYEQY
few	TRBV23-1	TRBJ2-3	ASTSGHTDTQY
few	TRBV5-1	TRBJ1-2	ASSSLDGYYGYT
NA	TRBV30	TRBJ2-5	AWRGRGQETQY
NA	TRBV18	TRBJ1-2	ASSPRDVGYGYT
many	TRBV11-3	TRBJ1-1	ASSLVRGRTEAF
few	TRBV6-8	TRBJ2-1	ASSTGPTSSYNEQF
NA	TRBV11-3	TRBJ2-3	ASSLGVMWASGGPDTQY
NA	TRBV9	TRBJ2-3	ASSVRIGNQGLSTDTQY
NA	TRBV30	TRBJ2-1	AWSRGYNEQF
few	TRBV19	TRBJ2-5	ASSALNSGSPETQY